Listed below are T cell receptor beta chains from one sample, sequenced in a study of T cells after yellow fever vaccination. TCRdb re-called the 5' RACE reads through MiXCR, storing one row per CDR3 protein. This sample carries a few hundred thousand distinct CDR3 sequences, over 4% of them seen once, and the ten largest clones take 20% to 25%. Source: PBMCs, taken 5 days after the yellow fever booster vaccination. These TCRs come from a man between 18 and 35 years old who received the YFV17D yellow fever vaccine. The CDR3 runs from the conserved cysteine through the conserved F or W. D genes are given only for firm matches. Part of the rows lack a size; the others show once, few, many or a class for expanded clones.

CDR3nt: TGTGCCAGCAGGGGGCTGAACTCCTACAATGAGCAGTTCTTC
CDR3aa: CASRGLNSYNEQFF
abundance: .
v_gene: TRBV27
j_gene: TRBJ2-1
d_gene: .

CDR3nt: TGTGCCAGCAGTTTCTCTACAGGGACTTCGAACACTGAAGCTTTCTTT
CDR3aa: CASSFSTGTSNTEAFF
abundance: few
v_gene: TRBV27
j_gene: TRBJ1-1
d_gene: .

CDR3nt: TGTGCCAGCAGCCGAAATAAGGGGAACACCGGGGAGCTGTTTTTT
CDR3aa: CASSRNKGNTGELFF
abundance: many
v_gene: TRBV7-6
j_gene: TRBJ2-2
d_gene: .

CDR3nt: TGCGCCAGCAGCTTGGCCCCCAGGGGGCAGGGAGAGACCCAGTACTTC
CDR3aa: CASSLAPRGQGETQYF
abundance: few
v_gene: TRBV5-1
j_gene: TRBJ2-5
d_gene: TRBD1

CDR3nt: TGTGCCAGCAGCGAGAGCGGGGGCTGGGGGAATGAGCAGTTCTTC
CDR3aa: CASSESGGWGNEQFF
abundance: .
v_gene: TRBV7-3
j_gene: TRBJ2-1
d_gene: TRBD2

CDR3nt: TGTGCCAGCAGCCAAGAATCCCTAGCGGGGGGCGCCCCCGGGGAGACCCAGTACTTC
CDR3aa: CASSQESLAGGAPGETQYF
abundance: .
v_gene: TRBV3-1
j_gene: TRBJ2-5
d_gene: TRBD2

CDR3nt: TGTGCCAGTCGATCAGGGGCGGACACTGAAGCTTTCTTT
CDR3aa: CASRSGADTEAFF
abundance: .
v_gene: TRBV18
j_gene: TRBJ1-1
d_gene: .

CDR3nt: TGTGCCAGCAGCCGGGGACAGGGGGCCGCTAACTATGGCTACACCTTC
CDR3aa: CASSRGQGAANYGYTF
abundance: .
v_gene: TRBV6-2/TRBV6-3
j_gene: TRBJ1-2
d_gene: TRBD1

CDR3nt: TGCAGTGCTAGATCTCGGTACGGGGTCGCTCAGCCCCAGCATTTT
CDR3aa: CSARSRYGVAQPQHF
abundance: .
v_gene: TRBV20-1
j_gene: TRBJ1-5
d_gene: .

CDR3nt: TGTGCCAGCAGAAGCCAGGGTGGGTACAATGAGCAGTTCTTC
CDR3aa: CASRSQGGYNEQFF
abundance: few
v_gene: TRBV6-6
j_gene: TRBJ2-1
d_gene: .

CDR3nt: TGTGCCAGCAGCTCAGGTATCCTAGCGGGGACCTACGAGCAGTACTTC
CDR3aa: CASSSGILAGTYEQYF
abundance: few
v_gene: TRBV7-6
j_gene: TRBJ2-7
d_gene: TRBD2

CDR3nt: TGTGCCAGCAGGGGGATCTCCTACAATGAGCAGTTCTTC
CDR3aa: CASRGISYNEQFF
abundance: few
v_gene: TRBV7-9
j_gene: TRBJ2-1
d_gene: .

CDR3nt: TGCGCCAGCAGCTTGGATGGAGGGACCTACGAGCAGTACTTC
CDR3aa: CASSLDGGTYEQYF
abundance: .
v_gene: TRBV5-1
j_gene: TRBJ2-7
d_gene: .

CDR3nt: TGTGCCAGCAGTTACTCCGGGGCACGAGCCTATGGCTACACCTTC
CDR3aa: CASSYSGARAYGYTF
abundance: many
v_gene: TRBV6-5
j_gene: TRBJ1-2
d_gene: .

CDR3nt: TGTGCCAGTATAAGGGGTCTGAGGGAAAAACTGTTTTTT
CDR3aa: CASIRGLREKLFF
abundance: few
v_gene: TRBV6-6
j_gene: TRBJ1-4
d_gene: .

CDR3nt: TGTGCCAGCAGCTGGGGGCCCAATACGCAGTATTTT
CDR3aa: CASSWGPNTQYF
abundance: many
v_gene: TRBV7-9
j_gene: TRBJ2-3
d_gene: .

CDR3nt: TGTGCCAGCTCACCACCGGCGCGGGGGGCATTCGGGGCGGAGATGGATACGCAGTATTTT
CDR3aa: CASSPPARGAFGAEMDTQYF
abundance: .
v_gene: TRBV18
j_gene: TRBJ2-3
d_gene: TRBD2

CDR3nt: TGCAGTGTCCCCCGGTGGGGCTTAAACTATGGCTACACCTTC
CDR3aa: CSVPRWGLNYGYTF
abundance: many
v_gene: TRBV20-1
j_gene: TRBJ1-2
d_gene: .

CDR3nt: TGTGCCAGCAGCCTACGACTAGCGGGGGGCGTGAACACCGGGGAGCTGTTTTTT
CDR3aa: CASSLRLAGGVNTGELFF
abundance: .
v_gene: TRBV4-2
j_gene: TRBJ2-2
d_gene: TRBD2

CDR3nt: TGCGCCAGCAGCCGCGGACCCAAAGAGACCCAGTACTTC
CDR3aa: CASSRGPKETQYF
abundance: .
v_gene: TRBV4-1
j_gene: TRBJ2-5
d_gene: .

CDR3nt: TGTGCCAGCAGTGAATGGGGACAGGAAGAAGCTTTCTTT
CDR3aa: CASSEWGQEEAFF
abundance: many
v_gene: TRBV25-1
j_gene: TRBJ1-1
d_gene: TRBD1

CDR3nt: TGTGCCAGCAGTGATACCGAGTTCTATGGCTACACCTTC
CDR3aa: CASSDTEFYGYTF
abundance: few
v_gene: TRBV6-1
j_gene: TRBJ1-2
d_gene: .

CDR3nt: TGCGCCAGCAGCCAAGAACGGGGGGCGGGGGTTGAGTCCGGGGAGCTGTTTTTT
CDR3aa: CASSQERGAGVESGELFF
abundance: few
v_gene: TRBV4-3
j_gene: TRBJ2-2
d_gene: .

CDR3nt: TGTGCCAACCAGCGGGGGTGGGCAGATACGCAGTATTTT
CDR3aa: CANQRGWADTQYF
abundance: many
v_gene: TRBV2
j_gene: TRBJ2-3
d_gene: TRBD2

CDR3nt: TGTGCCAGCAGCTTAATGGTCGGCAATGAGCAGTTCTTC
CDR3aa: CASSLMVGNEQFF
abundance: .
v_gene: TRBV7-9
j_gene: TRBJ2-1
d_gene: .

CDR3nt: TGTGCCAGCAGCCCGAGGCCGACAGGGGTTAATTCACCCCTCCACTTT
CDR3aa: CASSPRPTGVNSPLHF
abundance: .
v_gene: TRBV7-2
j_gene: TRBJ1-6
d_gene: TRBD1

CDR3nt: TGTGCCAGCAGCTTGGGGACAGGCAGGACTTCACCCCTCCACTTT
CDR3aa: CASSLGTGRTSPLHF
abundance: few
v_gene: TRBV5-8
j_gene: TRBJ1-6
d_gene: TRBD1

CDR3nt: TGCAGTGCTAGTAGAGGCGGGGGGGTCCAAGAGACCCAGTACTTC
CDR3aa: CSASRGGGVQETQYF
abundance: .
v_gene: TRBV20-1
j_gene: TRBJ2-5
d_gene: TRBD2

CDR3nt: TGCAGCGTTTGGTGGACGGAATATACAGATACGCAGTATTTT
CDR3aa: CSVWWTEYTDTQYF
abundance: few
v_gene: TRBV29-1
j_gene: TRBJ2-3
d_gene: .

CDR3nt: TGTGCCAGCACCTTGGAAGGGTCACCCCTCCACTTT
CDR3aa: CASTLEGSPLHF
abundance: many
v_gene: TRBV9
j_gene: TRBJ1-6
d_gene: .

CDR3nt: TGTGCCAGCAGCCAAGATCCAGCCGCATTCCAGGTGGACGAAAAACTGTTTTTT
CDR3aa: CASSQDPAAFQVDEKLFF
abundance: few
v_gene: TRBV4-2
j_gene: TRBJ1-4
d_gene: .

CDR3nt: TGTGCCAGCAGCTTGACTAGCGGGGATACGCAGTATTTT
CDR3aa: CASSLTSGDTQYF
abundance: few
v_gene: TRBV5-5
j_gene: TRBJ2-3
d_gene: TRBD2

CDR3nt: TGTGCCAGCAGTCCTTATGGGACTAGCTCGTACTTCTTCAATGAGCAGTTCTTC
CDR3aa: CASSPYGTSSYFFNEQFF
abundance: many
v_gene: TRBV7-7
j_gene: TRBJ2-1
d_gene: TRBD2

CDR3nt: TGTGCCAGCAGCTTAGACGGGGGTGGGCTAGCGGCAGATACGCAGTATTTT
CDR3aa: CASSLDGGGLAADTQYF
abundance: .
v_gene: TRBV7-2
j_gene: TRBJ2-3
d_gene: TRBD2

CDR3nt: TGTGCCAGCAGCTTGGAGAAGGTTGGGACTGAAGCTTTCTTT
CDR3aa: CASSLEKVGTEAFF
abundance: .
v_gene: TRBV5-4
j_gene: TRBJ1-1
d_gene: .

CDR3nt: TGTGCCATCAGTGAGTCGGGATCAGATACGCAGTATTTT
CDR3aa: CAISESGSDTQYF
abundance: many
v_gene: TRBV10-3
j_gene: TRBJ2-3
d_gene: .

CDR3nt: TGCGCCAGCAGCCAAGACAGGAGCGGGGGGCGAACTAGCACAGATACGCAGTATTTT
CDR3aa: CASSQDRSGGRTSTDTQYF
abundance: many
v_gene: TRBV4-1
j_gene: TRBJ2-3
d_gene: TRBD2

CDR3nt: TGTGCCAGCAGTGAAGAGGGGGGCTACGAGCAGTACTTC
CDR3aa: CASSEEGGYEQYF
abundance: .
v_gene: TRBV2
j_gene: TRBJ2-7
d_gene: .

CDR3nt: TGTGCCAGCATCCTTCGACAGGGAGAAGGTGGCTACACCTTC
CDR3aa: CASILRQGEGGYTF
abundance: .
v_gene: TRBV6-1
j_gene: TRBJ1-2
d_gene: TRBD1

CDR3nt: TGTGCCAGCAGTTATACAACAGGGAAGACCTATAATTCACCCCTCCACTTT
CDR3aa: CASSYTTGKTYNSPLHF
abundance: .
v_gene: TRBV6-6
j_gene: TRBJ1-6
d_gene: .